This T cell receptor beta chain was recorded in a study of T-cell reconstitution after alpha-beta-depleted transplantation in children. Unique molecular identifiers were incorporated during preparation of the TCRbeta library. A single record per CDR3 protein comes from TCRdb applying MiXCR to the PCR reads. The top ten hold under 35% of the sample, which has 440,000 or so distinct CDR3 sequences, approximately 42% seen once. This clonotype was detected only a few times. The CDR3 extends over 16 amino acids. Germline V gives CDR1 MDHEN, CDR2 SYDVKM. Trimming took 8 bases from V and 5 from J; bases not matched to a gene: 18.

The sequencing here drew on PBMCs, taken before TCRalphabeta/CD19-depleted stem cell transplant. The sequence came from a girl aged 2-9 years with aplastic anemia, due to receive a stem cell transplant. This sequence joins TRBV28 and TRBJ2-7, with 7 bases matching TRBD1. The CDR3 nucleotides are TGTGCCAGCGGAAACCCCGGACAGGCACTTGGGGACGAGCAGTACTTC. This gives the protein CASGNPGQALGDEQYF.